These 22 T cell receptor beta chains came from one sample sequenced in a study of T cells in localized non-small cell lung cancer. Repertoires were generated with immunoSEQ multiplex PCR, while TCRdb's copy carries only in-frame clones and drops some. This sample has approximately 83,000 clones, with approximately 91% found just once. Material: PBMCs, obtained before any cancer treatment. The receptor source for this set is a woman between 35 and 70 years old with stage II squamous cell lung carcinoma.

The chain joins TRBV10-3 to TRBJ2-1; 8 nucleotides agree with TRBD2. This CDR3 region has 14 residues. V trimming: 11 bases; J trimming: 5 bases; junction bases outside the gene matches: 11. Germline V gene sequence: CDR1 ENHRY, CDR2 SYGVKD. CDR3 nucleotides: TGTGCCTCGGAGAGCGGGAGTAGTCACAATGAGCAGTTCTTC. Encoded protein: CASESGSSHNEQFF.

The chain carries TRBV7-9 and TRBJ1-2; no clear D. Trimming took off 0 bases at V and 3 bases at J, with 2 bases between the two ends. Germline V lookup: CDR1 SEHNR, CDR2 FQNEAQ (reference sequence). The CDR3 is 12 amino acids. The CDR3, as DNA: TGTGCCAGCAGCTTAGCCGACTATGGCTACACCTTC. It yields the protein CASSLADYGYTF.

CDR3 region: CASSLGGGDADTQYF. The CDR3 DNA reads as TGTGCCAGCTCACTAGGCGGAGGGGATGCAGATACGCAGTATTTT. This sequence joins TRBV18 and TRBJ2-3; D perhaps matches TRBD2 (6 bases). Per germline, CDR1 KGHSH and CDR2 LQKENI. CDR3 length: 15 amino acids. Trimming removed 4 bases from V and 4 bases from J, with 15 bases in between.

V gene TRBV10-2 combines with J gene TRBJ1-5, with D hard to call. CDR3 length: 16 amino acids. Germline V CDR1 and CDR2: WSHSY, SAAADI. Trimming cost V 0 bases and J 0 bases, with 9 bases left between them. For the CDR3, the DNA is TGCGCCAGCAGTGAGTCGAAGGGTAATAGCAATCAGCCCCAGCATTTT. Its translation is CASSESKGNSNQPQHF.

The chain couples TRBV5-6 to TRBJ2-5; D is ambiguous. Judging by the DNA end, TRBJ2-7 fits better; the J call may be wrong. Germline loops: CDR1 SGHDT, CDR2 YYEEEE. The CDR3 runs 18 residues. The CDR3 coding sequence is TGTGCCAGCAGCTTAAGTCCGCTCCGGGCTAAGGGAAGGTACGAGCAGTACTTC. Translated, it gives CASSLSPLRAKGRYEQYF.

For the CDR3, the DNA is TGTGCCAGGGGGACGGAGGTCCACCAGGCGAACACTGAAGCTTTCTTT. Protein: CARGTEVHQANTEAFF. V is TRBV2 and J is TRBJ1-1; tentative D call: TRBD1 (5 bases). The germline V gene has CDR1 SNHLY and CDR2 FYNNEI. V lost 9 bases to trimming and J lost 1 base, with 21 bases between them. This CDR3 comprises 16 residues.

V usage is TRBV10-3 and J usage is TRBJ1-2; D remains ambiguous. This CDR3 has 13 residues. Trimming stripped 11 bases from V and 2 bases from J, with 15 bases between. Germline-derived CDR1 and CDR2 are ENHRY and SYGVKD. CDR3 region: CAATGSPNYGYTF. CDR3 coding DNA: TGTGCCGCTACGGGTAGTCCCAACTATGGCTACACCTTC.

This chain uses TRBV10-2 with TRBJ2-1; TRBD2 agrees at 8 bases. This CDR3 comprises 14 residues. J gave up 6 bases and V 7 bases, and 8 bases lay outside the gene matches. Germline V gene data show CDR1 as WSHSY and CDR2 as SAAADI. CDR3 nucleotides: TGCGCCAGCAAAGGTAGCGGGAAGGGCAATGAGCAGTTCTTC. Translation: CASKGSGKGNEQFF.

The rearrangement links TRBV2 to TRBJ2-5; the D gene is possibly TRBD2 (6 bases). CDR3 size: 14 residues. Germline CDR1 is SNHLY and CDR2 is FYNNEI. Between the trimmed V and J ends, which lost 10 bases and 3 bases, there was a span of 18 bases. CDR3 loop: CANRLQRVEETQYF. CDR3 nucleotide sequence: TGTGCCAACCGACTACAGCGGGTGGAAGAGACCCAGTACTTC.

For the CDR3, the DNA is TGTGCCAGCAGTTTAGTCGGTCAGGGCGGCGAGCAGTACTTC. As protein: CASSLVGQGGEQYF. The rearrangement uses TRBV28 and TRBJ2-7, with a weak D call TRBD1 (5 bases). Trimming removed 2 bases from V and 6 bases from J, with 14 bases in between. The CDR3 loop spans 14 amino acids. Germline V lookup: CDR1 MDHEN, CDR2 SYDVKM.

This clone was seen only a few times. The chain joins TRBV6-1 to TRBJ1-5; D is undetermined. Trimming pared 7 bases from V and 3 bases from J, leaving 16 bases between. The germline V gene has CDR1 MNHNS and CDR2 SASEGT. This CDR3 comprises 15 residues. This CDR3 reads CASTERLSANQPQHF. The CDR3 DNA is TGTGCCAGCACCGAACGGCTATCTGCCAATCAGCCCCAGCATTTT.

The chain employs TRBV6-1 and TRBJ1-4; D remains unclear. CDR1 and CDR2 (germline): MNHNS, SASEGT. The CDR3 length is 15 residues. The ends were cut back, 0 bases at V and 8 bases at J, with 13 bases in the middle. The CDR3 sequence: CASSEARSKGEKLFF. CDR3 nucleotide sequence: TGTGCCAGCAGTGAAGCTAGAAGCAAAGGAGAAAAACTGTTTTTT.

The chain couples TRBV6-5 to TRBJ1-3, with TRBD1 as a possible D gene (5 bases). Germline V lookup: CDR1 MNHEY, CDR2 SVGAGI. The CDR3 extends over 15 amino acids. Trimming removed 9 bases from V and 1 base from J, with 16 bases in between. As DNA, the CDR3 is TGTGCCAGTAAGCGCGGGGACGGATCTGGAAACACCATATATTTT. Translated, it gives CASKRGDGSGNTIYF.

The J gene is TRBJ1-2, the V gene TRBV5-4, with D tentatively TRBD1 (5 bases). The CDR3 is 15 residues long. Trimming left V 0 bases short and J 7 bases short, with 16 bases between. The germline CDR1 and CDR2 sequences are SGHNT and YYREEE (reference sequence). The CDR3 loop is CASSLDGGYLRGYTF. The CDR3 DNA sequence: TGTGCCAGCAGCTTGGATGGGGGATACCTGCGTGGCTACACCTTC.

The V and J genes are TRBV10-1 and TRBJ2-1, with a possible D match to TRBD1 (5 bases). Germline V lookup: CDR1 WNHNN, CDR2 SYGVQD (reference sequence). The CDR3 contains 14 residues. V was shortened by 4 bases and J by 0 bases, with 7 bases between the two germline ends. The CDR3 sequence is CASSGGSSYNEQFF. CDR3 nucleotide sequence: TGCGCCAGCAGTGGGGGCAGCTCCTACAATGAGCAGTTCTTC.

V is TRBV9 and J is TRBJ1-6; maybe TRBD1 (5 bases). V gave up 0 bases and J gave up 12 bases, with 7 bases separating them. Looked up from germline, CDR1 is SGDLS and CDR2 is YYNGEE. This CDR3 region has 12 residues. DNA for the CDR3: TGTGCCAGCAGCGTAGAAGGGGAACCCCTCCACTTT. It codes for CASSVEGEPLHF. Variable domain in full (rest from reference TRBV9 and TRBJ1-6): DSGVTQTPKHLITATGQRVTLRCSPRSGDLSVYWYQQSLDQGLQFLIQYYNGEERAKGNILERFSAQQFPDLHSELNLSSLELGDSALYFCASSVEGEPLHFGNGTRLTVT.

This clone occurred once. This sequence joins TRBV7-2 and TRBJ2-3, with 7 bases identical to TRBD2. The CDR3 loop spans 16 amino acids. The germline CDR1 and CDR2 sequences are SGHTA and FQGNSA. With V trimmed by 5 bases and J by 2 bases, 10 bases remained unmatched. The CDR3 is CASSRRRRGTTDTQYF. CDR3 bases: TGTGCCAGCAGCCGTCGGCGGCGGGGGACCACAGATACGCAGTATTTT.

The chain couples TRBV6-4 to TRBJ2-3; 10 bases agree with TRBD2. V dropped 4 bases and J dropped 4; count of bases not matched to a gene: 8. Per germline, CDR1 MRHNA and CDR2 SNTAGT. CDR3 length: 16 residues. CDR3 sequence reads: CASSVASGSMADTQYF. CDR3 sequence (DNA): TGTGCCAGCAGTGTTGCTAGCGGGAGTATGGCAGATACGCAGTATTTT.

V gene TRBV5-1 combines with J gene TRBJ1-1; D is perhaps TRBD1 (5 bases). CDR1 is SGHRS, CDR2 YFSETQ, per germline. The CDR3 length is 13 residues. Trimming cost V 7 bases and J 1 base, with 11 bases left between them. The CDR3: CASALTANTEAFF. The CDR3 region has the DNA TGCGCCAGCGCCCTGACAGCGAACACTGAAGCTTTCTTT. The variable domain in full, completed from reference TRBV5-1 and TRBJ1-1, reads KAGVTQTPRYLIKTRGQQVTLSCSPISGHRSVSWYQQTPGQGLQFLFEYFSETQRNKGNFPGRFSGRQFSNSRSEMNVSTLELGDSALYLCASALTANTEAFFGQGTRLTVV.

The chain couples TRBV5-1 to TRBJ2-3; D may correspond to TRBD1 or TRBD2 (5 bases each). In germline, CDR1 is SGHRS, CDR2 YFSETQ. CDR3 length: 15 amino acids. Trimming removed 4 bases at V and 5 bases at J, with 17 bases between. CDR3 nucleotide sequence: TGCGCCAGCAGCGGTGGTGGGAGTGGGGGAGATACGCAGTATTTT. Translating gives CASSGGGSGGDTQYF.

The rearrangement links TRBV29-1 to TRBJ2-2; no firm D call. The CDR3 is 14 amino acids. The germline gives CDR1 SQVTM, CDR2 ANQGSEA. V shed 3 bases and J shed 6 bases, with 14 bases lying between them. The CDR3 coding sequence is TGCAGCGTTGATCAGGACGGTTCTTCCGGGGAGCTGTTTTTT. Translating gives CSVDQDGSSGELFF.

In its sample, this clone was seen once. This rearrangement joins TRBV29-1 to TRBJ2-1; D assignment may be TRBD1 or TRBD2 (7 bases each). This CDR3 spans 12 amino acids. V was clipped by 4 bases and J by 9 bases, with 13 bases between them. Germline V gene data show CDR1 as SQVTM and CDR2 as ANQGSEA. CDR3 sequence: CSVGPGGAEQFF. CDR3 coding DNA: TGCAGCGTTGGACCAGGGGGGGCTGAGCAGTTCTTC.